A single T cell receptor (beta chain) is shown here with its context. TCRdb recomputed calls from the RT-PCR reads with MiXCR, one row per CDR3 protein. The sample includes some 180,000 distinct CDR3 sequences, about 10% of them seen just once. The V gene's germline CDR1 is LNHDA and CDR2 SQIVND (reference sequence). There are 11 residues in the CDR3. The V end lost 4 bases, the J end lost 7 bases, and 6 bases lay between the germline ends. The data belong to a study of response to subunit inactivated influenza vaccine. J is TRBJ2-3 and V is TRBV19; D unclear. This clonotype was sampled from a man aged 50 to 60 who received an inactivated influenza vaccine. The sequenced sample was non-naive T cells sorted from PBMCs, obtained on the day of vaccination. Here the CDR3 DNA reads TGTGCCAGTAGTAATGCAAATACGCAGTATTTT. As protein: CASSNANTQYF.